Following are 22 T cell receptor beta chains from one sample sequenced in a study of T cells in localized non-small cell lung cancer. The protocol was immunoSEQ multiplex PCR, while the TCRdb copy is restricted to in-frame clones and leaves out a portion. The table includes tens of thousands of clones, about nine tenths detected once. Sample: peripheral blood, taken before any cancer treatment. The receptors here all came from a male donor at least 60 years old with stage III lung adenocarcinoma.

The rearrangement joins TRBV5-1 to TRBJ2-3; the D gene is possibly TRBD1 (5 bases). CDR3 length equals 14 residues. Trimming shortened V by 2 bases and J by 11 bases, and 18 bases separated the two germline ends. Germline CDR1 SGHRS, CDR2 YFSETQ. CDR3 coding DNA: TGCGCCAGCAGCTTCAACTGGGGCTCTGGGGAGCAGTATTTT. Its protein product is CASSFNWGSGEQYF.

This chain joins TRBV2 and TRBJ2-7; 9 bases map to TRBD2. Germline V lookup: CDR1 SNHLY, CDR2 FYNNEI. Trimming removed 8 bases from V and 3 bases from J; junction bases left unmatched: 8. The CDR3 is 14 residues long. This chain's CDR3 is CASHSGAGGYEQYF. The CDR3 nucleotides are TGTGCCAGCCACTCGGGAGCGGGGGGCTACGAGCAGTACTTC.

This CDR3 is CASRVGIWYGYTF. Written as DNA, the CDR3 is TGTGCCAGCAGGGTGGGGATCTGGTATGGCTACACCTTC. This chain joins TRBV5-6 and TRBJ1-2; D unclear. Looked up from germline, CDR1 is SGHDT and CDR2 is YYEEEE. The CDR3 consists of 13 residues. Trimming took off 5 bases at V and 5 bases at J, with 13 bases between the two ends.

The V gene is TRBV7-8, the J gene TRBJ1-6; possible D gene TRBD1, 5 bases. Germline V CDR1 and CDR2: SGHVS, FQNEAQ. CDR3 length: 17 residues. The ends were cut back, 5 bases at V and 0 bases at J, with 14 bases in the middle. The CDR3 DNA follows: TGTGCCAGCAGCCCGGGGGGACGGAGCTCCTATAATTCACCCCTCCACTTT. Protein product: CASSPGGRSSYNSPLHF.

The chain employs TRBV2 and TRBJ1-2; 7 nucleotides match TRBD1. The CDR3 is made up of 17 amino acids. V was clipped by 8 bases and J by 4 bases; unmatched bases: 19. From germline, CDR1 is SNHLY and CDR2 FYNNEI. The CDR3 spells CASGGGTARDQGYGYTF. CDR3 DNA sequence: TGTGCCAGCGGTGGAGGGACAGCTCGGGATCAGGGCTATGGCTACACCTTC.

V and J are TRBV7-3 and TRBJ2-1; D gene unclear. The germline gives CDR1 SGHTA, CDR2 FQGTGA. The V end lost 5 bases, the J end lost 2 bases, and 13 bases lay between the germline ends. The CDR3 has 15 amino acids. CDR3 region: CASSLGIGTYNEQFF. The CDR3 bases are TGTGCCAGCAGCCTGGGGATTGGGACCTACAATGAGCAGTTCTTC.

The chain recombines TRBV5-4 with TRBJ2-7; no clear D. In germline, CDR1 is SGHNT, CDR2 YYREEE (reference sequence). The CDR3 loop spans 13 amino acids. V was cut by 4 bases and J by 3 bases, with 11 bases left in between. For the CDR3, the DNA is TGTGCCAGCAGCCAACCCGACGGCTACGAGCAGTACTTC. It translates to CASSQPDGYEQYF.

The CDR3 DNA is TGTGCCAGCAGCGTAGGTAACAGGGGTAACACTGAAGCTTTCTTT. Translated: CASSVGNRGNTEAFF. The chain has TRBV9 and TRBJ1-1; 7 nucleotides align to TRBD1. The CDR3 contains 15 residues. Germline V lookup: CDR1 SGDLS, CDR2 YYNGEE. V gave up 0 bases and J gave up 2 bases; unmatched junction bases: 4.

V is TRBV5-1 and J is TRBJ2-7, with TRBD1 matching over 9 bases. The CDR3 covers 15 residues. Germline V gives CDR1 SGHRS, CDR2 YFSETQ. V trimming: 4 bases; J trimming: 2 bases; junction bases outside the gene matches: 7. In nucleotides, the CDR3 is TGCGCCAGCAGCACCCGAGGGACAGGGCCCTACGAGCAGTACTTC. Protein: CASSTRGTGPYEQYF. The full variable domain, in which reference TRBV5-1 and TRBJ2-7 provide the parts outside the CDR3, is KAGVTQTPRYLIKTRGQQVTLSCSPISGHRSVSWYQQTPGQGLQFLFEYFSETQRNKGNFPGRFSGRQFSNSRSEMNVSTLELGDSALYLCASSTRGTGPYEQYFGPGTRLTVT.

The chain recombines TRBV15 with TRBJ2-5; D uncertain. Trimming stripped 3 bases from V and 5 bases from J, with 16 bases between. In germline, CDR1 is LNHNV, CDR2 YYDKDF (reference sequence). This CDR3 is 15 amino acids long. CDR3 sequence (DNA): TGTGCCACCAGCAGGGAGTTGTCCCGGGCGGAGACCCAGTACTTC. Its protein is CATSRELSRAETQYF.

V usage is TRBV5-1 and J usage is TRBJ2-5; weak D call: TRBD2 (6 bases). V was pared by 4 bases and J by 5 bases, with 18 bases between. The CDR3 extends over 15 amino acids. Germline-derived CDR1 and CDR2 are SGHRS and YFSETQ. The CDR3 nucleotides are TGCGCCAGCAGCACAGGAGGGGCGGCGCAGGAGACCCAGTACTTC. Translated: CASSTGGAAQETQYF.

The chain uses TRBV19 and TRBJ2-5; D gene ambiguous. CDR1 and CDR2 from the germline V gene are LNHDA and SQIVND (reference sequence). There are 13 residues in the CDR3. The ends were cut back, 1 base at V and 2 bases at J, with 5 bases in the middle. CDR3 DNA sequence: TGTGCCAGTAGTATAGCCGTTCAAGAGACCCAGTACTTC. Its translation is CASSIAVQETQYF.

The CDR3 sequence: CASSLGGTTRGETQYF. Written as DNA, the CDR3 is TGCGCCAGCAGCTTGGGGGGGACTACCCGGGGAGAGACCCAGTACTTC. The genes are TRBV5-1 and TRBJ2-5, with TRBD2 matching 7 bases. CDR1 and CDR2 from the germline V gene are SGHRS and YFSETQ. With V trimmed by 0 bases and J by 4 bases, 9 bases remained unmatched. This CDR3 comprises 16 residues.

In DNA, the CDR3 is TGTGCCAGCAGTTTGGTGCTCGGGGAGACCCAGTACTTC. Residues: CASSLVLGETQYF. The chain joins TRBV6-4 to TRBJ2-5; D is unclear. The CDR3 extends over 13 amino acids. The germline gives CDR1 MRHNA, CDR2 SNTAGT. Trimming removed 5 bases at V and 5 bases at J, with 12 bases between.

The chain recombines TRBV9 with TRBJ2-1; D is ambiguous. This CDR3 has 14 residues. The germline V gene encodes CDR1 SGDLS and CDR2 YYNGEE. Trimming took off 0 bases at V and 3 bases at J, with 7 bases between the two ends. For the CDR3, the DNA is TGTGCCAGCAGCGTAGACGCGAACTACAATGAGCAGTTCTTC. This codes for CASSVDANYNEQFF. Full variable domain (outside the CDR3, taken from reference TRBV9 and TRBJ2-1): DSGVTQTPKHLITATGQRVTLRCSPRSGDLSVYWYQQSLDQGLQFLIQYYNGEERAKGNILERFSAQQFPDLHSELNLSSLELGDSALYFCASSVDANYNEQFFGPGTRLTVL.

This sequence joins TRBV6-6 and TRBJ2-3; 10 nucleotides agree with TRBD2. The CDR3 consists of 15 residues. V shed 4 bases, J shed 4 bases, and the junction held 5 bases outside the gene matches. Germline lookup yields CDR1 MNHNY and CDR2 SVGAGI (reference sequence). The chain's CDR3 is CASSLSGGAADTQYF. As DNA, the CDR3 is TGTGCCAGCAGTTTAAGCGGGGGGGCGGCAGATACGCAGTATTTT.

This sequence joins TRBV10-3 and TRBJ2-5; 7 positions agree with TRBD1. V shed 5 bases and J 4 bases; nucleotides not matched to a gene: 4. Germline V gene sequence: CDR1 ENHRY, CDR2 SYGVKD. The CDR3 is 13 residues long. This CDR3 is CAISRTGRETQYF. In DNA, the CDR3 is TGTGCCATCAGTCGGACAGGACGAGAGACCCAGTACTTC.

The V and J genes are TRBV11-2 and TRBJ1-2; 10 nucleotides line up with TRBD1. This CDR3 has 15 amino acids. V gave up 4 bases and J gave up 1 base; unmatched junction bases: 3. Germline CDR1 and CDR2: SGHAT and FQNNGV. The DNA for the CDR3 is TGTGCCAGCAGCTGGAGGACAGGGGGTAACTATGGCTACACCTTC. This translates into CASSWRTGGNYGYTF.

This clone appeared a few times. This rearrangement joins TRBV5-5 to TRBJ1-3; 10 positions agree with TRBD1. This CDR3 has 14 residues. The V gene end was trimmed by 3 bases and the J gene end by 8 bases; junction bases not matched to a gene: 5. The V gene's germline CDR1 is SGHKS and CDR2 YYEKEE (reference sequence). The DNA for the CDR3 is TGTGCCAGCAGCTCGGGACAGGGGCGGGACACCATATATTTT. Encoded protein: CASSSGQGRDTIYF.

This chain uses TRBV6-6 with TRBJ1-5; D not certain. CDR1 MNHNY and CDR2 SVGAGI come from the germline V gene (reference sequence). The CDR3 is made up of 13 amino acids. Trimming took 7 bases from V and 5 from J, leaving 12 bases between them. CDR3: CASTHFGDQPQHF. The CDR3 DNA is TGTGCCAGCACCCATTTCGGGGATCAGCCCCAGCATTTT.

The gene calls are TRBV6-1 and TRBJ2-7; TRBD2 aligns across 11 bases. V shed 4 bases and J 7 bases; nucleotides not matched to a gene: 6. The CDR3 has 14 residues. The germline V gene has CDR1 MNHNS and CDR2 SASEGT. CDR3 sequence (DNA): TGTGCCAGCAGTGCGGGACTAGCGGTTGGGGAGCAGTACTTC. Translated: CASSAGLAVGEQYF.

The chain employs TRBV5-1 and TRBJ2-5; D is unclear. CDR1 is SGHRS, CDR2 YFSETQ, per germline. The CDR3 totals 14 residues. The germline V and J ends were trimmed by 0 bases and 5 bases, with 11 bases remaining between them. As DNA, the CDR3 is TGCGCCAGCAGCTTGGCCATAAGCAGGGAGACCCAGTACTTC. It is translated as CASSLAISRETQYF.